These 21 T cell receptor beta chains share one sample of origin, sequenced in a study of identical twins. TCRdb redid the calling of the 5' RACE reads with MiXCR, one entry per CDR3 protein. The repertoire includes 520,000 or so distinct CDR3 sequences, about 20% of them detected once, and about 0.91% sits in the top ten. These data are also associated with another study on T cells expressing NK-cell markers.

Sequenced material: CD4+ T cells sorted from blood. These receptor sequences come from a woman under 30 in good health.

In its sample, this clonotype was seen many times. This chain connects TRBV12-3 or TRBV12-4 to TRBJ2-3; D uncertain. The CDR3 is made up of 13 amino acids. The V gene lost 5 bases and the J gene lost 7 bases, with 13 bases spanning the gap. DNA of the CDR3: TGTGCCAGCAGTAAGGCCCCGGCAAATACGCAGTATTTT. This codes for CASSKAPANTQYF.

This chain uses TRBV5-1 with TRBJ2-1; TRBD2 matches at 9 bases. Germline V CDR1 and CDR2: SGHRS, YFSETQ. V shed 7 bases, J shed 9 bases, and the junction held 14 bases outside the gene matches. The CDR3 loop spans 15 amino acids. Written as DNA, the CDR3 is TGCGCCAGCCGGAGGGGTTTAGCGGGAGAGTCTGAGCAGTTCTTC. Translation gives CASRRGLAGESEQFF. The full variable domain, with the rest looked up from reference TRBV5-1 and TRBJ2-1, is KAGVTQTPRYLIKTRGQQVTLSCSPISGHRSVSWYQQTPGQGLQFLFEYFSETQRNKGNFPGRFSGRQFSNSRSEMNVSTLELGDSALYLCASRRGLAGESEQFFGPGTRLTVL.

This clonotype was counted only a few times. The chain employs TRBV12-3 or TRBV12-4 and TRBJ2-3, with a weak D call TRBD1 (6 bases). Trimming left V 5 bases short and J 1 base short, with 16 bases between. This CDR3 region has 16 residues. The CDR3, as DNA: TGTGCCAGCAGTAACACGCTCTACAGGGGCACAGATACGCAGTATTTT. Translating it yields CASSNTLYRGTDTQYF.

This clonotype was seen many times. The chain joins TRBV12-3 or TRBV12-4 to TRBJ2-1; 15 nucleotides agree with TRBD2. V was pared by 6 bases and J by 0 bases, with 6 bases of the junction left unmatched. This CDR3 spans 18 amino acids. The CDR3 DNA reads TGTGCCAGCAGCCGCGGACTAGCGGGGGGGAGCTCCTACAATGAGCAGTTCTTC. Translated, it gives CASSRGLAGGSSYNEQFF.

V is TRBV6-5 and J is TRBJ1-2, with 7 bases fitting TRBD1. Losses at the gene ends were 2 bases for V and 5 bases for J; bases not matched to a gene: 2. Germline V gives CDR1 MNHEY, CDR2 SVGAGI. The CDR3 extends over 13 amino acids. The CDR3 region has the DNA TGTGCCAGCAGTTACCGGGACAGATATGGCTACACCTTC. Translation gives CASSYRDRYGYTF.

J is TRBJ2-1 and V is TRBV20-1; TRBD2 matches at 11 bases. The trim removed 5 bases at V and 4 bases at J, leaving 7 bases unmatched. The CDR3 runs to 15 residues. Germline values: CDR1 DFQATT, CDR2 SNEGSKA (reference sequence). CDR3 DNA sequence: TGCAGTGCTTTGTCCCCTAGCGGGGGGTACAATGAGCAGTTCTTC. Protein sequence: CSALSPSGGYNEQFF.

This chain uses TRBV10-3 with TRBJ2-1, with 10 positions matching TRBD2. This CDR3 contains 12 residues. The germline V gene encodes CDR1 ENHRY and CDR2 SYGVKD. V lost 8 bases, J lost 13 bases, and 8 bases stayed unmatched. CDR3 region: CAIAELAGSQFF. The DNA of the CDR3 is TGTGCCATCGCCGAACTAGCGGGGAGTCAGTTCTTC.

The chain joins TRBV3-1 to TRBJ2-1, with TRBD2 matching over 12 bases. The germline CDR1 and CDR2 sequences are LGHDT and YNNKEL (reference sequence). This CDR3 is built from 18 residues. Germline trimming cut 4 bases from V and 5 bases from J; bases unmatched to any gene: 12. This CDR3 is CASSRVDRTSGDHNEQFF. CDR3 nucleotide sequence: TGTGCCAGCAGCCGCGTTGATCGGACTAGCGGGGACCACAATGAGCAGTTCTTC.

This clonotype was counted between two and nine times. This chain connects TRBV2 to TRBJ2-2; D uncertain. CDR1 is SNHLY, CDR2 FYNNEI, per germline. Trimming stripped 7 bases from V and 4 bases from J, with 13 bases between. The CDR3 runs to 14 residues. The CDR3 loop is CASIWKTGTGELFF. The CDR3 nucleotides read TGTGCCAGCATTTGGAAAACGGGCACCGGGGAGCTGTTTTTT.

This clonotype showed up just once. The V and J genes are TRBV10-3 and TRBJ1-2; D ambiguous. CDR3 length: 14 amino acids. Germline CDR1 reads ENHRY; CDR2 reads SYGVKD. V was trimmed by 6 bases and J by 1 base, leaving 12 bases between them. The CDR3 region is CAIRRTEGNYGYTF. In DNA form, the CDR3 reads TGTGCCATCAGGAGGACGGAAGGTAACTATGGCTACACCTTC.

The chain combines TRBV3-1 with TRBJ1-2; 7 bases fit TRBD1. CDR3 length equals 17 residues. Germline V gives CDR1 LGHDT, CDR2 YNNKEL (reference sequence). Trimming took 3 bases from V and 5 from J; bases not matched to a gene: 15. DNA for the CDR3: TGTGCCAGCAGCCATCACCTACAGGGGCGATCGATATATGGCTACACCTTC. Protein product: CASSHHLQGRSIYGYTF. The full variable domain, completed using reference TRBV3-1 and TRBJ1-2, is DTAVSQTPKYLVTQMGNDKSIKCEQNLGHDTMYWYKQDSKKFLKIMFSYNNKELIINETVPNRFSPKSPDKAHLNLHINSLELGDSAVYFCASSHHLQGRSIYGYTFGSGTRLTVV.

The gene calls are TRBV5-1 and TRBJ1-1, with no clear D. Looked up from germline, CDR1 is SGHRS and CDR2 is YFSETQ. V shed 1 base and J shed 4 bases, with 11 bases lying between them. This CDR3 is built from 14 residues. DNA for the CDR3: TGCGCCAGCAGCTTGACCCAGCTCAGCACTGAAGCTTTCTTT. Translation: CASSLTQLSTEAFF.

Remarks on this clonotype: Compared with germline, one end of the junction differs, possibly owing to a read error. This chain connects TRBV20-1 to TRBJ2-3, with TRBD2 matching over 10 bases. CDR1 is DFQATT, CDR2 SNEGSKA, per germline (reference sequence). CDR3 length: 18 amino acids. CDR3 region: CSASGTSGRAKVTDTLYF. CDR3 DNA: TGCAGTGCTAGTGGGACAAGCGGGAGGGCCAAGGTTACAGATACGCTGTATTTT.

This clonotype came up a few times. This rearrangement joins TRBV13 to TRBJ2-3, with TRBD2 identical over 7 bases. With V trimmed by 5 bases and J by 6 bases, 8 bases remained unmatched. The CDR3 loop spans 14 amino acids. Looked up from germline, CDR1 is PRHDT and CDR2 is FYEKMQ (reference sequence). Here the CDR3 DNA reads TGTGCCAGCAGCCGCAGCGGGGCAGGCGATACGCAGTATTTT. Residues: CASSRSGAGDTQYF. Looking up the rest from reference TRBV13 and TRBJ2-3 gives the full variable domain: AAGVIQSPRHLIKEKRETATLKCYPIPRHDTVYWYQQGPGQDPQFLISFYEKMQSDKGSIPDRFSAQQFSDYHSELNMSSLELGDSALYFCASSRSGAGDTQYFGPGTRLTVL.

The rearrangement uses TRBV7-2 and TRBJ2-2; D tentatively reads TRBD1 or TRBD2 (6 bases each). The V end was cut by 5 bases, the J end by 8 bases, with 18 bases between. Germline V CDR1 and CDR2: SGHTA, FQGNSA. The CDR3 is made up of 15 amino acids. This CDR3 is CASSVRGRALGELFF. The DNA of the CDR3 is TGTGCCAGCAGCGTCCGGGGGCGGGCTCTGGGGGAGCTGTTTTTT.

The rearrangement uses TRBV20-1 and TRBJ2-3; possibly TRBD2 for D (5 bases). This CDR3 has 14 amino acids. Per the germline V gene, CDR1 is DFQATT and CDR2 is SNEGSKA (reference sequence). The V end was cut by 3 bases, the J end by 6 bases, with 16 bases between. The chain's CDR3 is CSASGDTGKDTQYF. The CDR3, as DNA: TGCAGTGCTAGTGGGGATACGGGAAAGGATACGCAGTATTTT.

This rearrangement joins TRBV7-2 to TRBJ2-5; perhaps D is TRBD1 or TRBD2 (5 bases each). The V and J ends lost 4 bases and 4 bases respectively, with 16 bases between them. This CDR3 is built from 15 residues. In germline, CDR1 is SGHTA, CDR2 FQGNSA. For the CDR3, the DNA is TGTGCCAGCAGCTCAGTGAGGGGAGCCGGAGAGACCCAGTACTTC. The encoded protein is CASSSVRGAGETQYF.

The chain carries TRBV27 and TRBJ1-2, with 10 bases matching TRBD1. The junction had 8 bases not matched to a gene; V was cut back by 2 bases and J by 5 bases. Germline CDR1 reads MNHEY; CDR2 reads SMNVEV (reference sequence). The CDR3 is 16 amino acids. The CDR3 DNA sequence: TGTGCCAGCAGTTTAGGTTGGGGACAGGGGAGTTATGGCTACACCTTC. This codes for CASSLGWGQGSYGYTF.

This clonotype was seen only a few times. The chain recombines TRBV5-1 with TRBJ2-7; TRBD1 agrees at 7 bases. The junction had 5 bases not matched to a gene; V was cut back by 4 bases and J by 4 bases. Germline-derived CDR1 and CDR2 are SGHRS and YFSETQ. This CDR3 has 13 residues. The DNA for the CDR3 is TGCGCCAGCAGCCACGGGACAGCTTACGAGCAGTACTTC. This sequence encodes CASSHGTAYEQYF.

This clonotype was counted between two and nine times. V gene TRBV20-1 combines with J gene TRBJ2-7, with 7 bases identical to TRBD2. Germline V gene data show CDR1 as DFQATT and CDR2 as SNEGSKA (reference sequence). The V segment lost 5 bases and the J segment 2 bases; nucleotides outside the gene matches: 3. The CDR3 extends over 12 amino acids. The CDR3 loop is CSAFREAYEQYF. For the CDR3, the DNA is TGCAGTGCTTTCCGGGAGGCCTACGAGCAGTACTTC.

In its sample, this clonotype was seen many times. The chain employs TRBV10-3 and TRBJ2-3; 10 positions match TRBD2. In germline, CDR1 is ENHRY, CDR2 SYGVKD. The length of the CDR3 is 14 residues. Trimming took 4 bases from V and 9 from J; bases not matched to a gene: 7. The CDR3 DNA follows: TGTGCCATCAGTGGTCTAGCGGGAGTTAACACGCAGTATTTT. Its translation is CAISGLAGVNTQYF.